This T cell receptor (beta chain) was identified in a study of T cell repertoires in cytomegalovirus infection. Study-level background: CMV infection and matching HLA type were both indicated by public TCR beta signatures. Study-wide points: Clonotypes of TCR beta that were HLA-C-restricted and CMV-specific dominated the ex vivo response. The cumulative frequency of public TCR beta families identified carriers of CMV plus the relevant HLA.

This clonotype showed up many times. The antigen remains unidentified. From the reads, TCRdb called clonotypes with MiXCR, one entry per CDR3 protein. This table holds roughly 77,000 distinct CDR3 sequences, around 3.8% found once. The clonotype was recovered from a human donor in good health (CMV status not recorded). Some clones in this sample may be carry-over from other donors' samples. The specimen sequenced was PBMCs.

The CDR3 sequence is CASSLSWGYAKNIQYF. The CDR3 nucleotides are TGTGCCAGCAGTTTATCGTGGGGATACGCCAAAAACATTCAGTACTTC. The V call is TRBV12-3 or TRBV12-4, the J call TRBJ2-4; no definite D call. The CDR3 sequence is 16 residues long. The germline V and J ends were trimmed by 2 bases and 1 base, with 12 bases remaining between them.